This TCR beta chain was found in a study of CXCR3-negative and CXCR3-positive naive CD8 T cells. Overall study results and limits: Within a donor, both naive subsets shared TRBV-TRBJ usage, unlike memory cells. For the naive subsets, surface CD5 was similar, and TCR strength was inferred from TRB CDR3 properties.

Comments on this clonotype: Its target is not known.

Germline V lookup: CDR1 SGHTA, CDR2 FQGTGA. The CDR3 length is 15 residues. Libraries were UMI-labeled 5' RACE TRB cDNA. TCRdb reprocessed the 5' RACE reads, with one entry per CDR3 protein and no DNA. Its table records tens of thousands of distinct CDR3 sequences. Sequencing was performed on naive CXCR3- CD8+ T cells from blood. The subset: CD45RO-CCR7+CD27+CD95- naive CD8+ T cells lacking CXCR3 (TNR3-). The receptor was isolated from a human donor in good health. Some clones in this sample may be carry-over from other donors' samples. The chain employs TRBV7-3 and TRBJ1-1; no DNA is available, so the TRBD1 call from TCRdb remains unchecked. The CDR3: CASSLGGSPNTEAFF.